The 14 T cell receptor beta chains given below trace back to one sample, sequenced in a study of shared clonotypes between healthy human individuals (dated by TCRdb to about 2020). CD8 naive samples were obtained by positive selection for CCR7 among CD45RO-negative cells, yielding a CD45RA+CCR7+ population from which TemRA cells were excluded. The library was prepared using the immunoSEQ multiplex PCR assay. TCRdb re-hosts the immuneACCESS table, in-frame sequences only. Its copies lack some clones; in the studies checked, an unresolved V gene accounts for under half of them, and the cause for the rest is not known. The sample yields around 2,000,000 clones; around 96% were counted once. The ten largest clonotypes hold 0.9% to 1.5% of the sample. The material sequenced was naive CD8+ T cells sorted from blood. In the paper's terms, the cell subset or site label means: CD45RA+CCR7+. The receptor source for this set is a young man in good health.

This chain connects TRBV2 to TRBJ1-4, with D perhaps matching TRBD1 (5 bases). From germline, CDR1 is SNHLY and CDR2 FYNNEI. With 10 bases removed from V and 4 bases from J, the gap between germline ends came to 16 bases. The CDR3 consists of 14 residues. CDR3 in amino acids: CATRTGRINEKLFF. The CDR3 nucleotides are TGTGCCACCAGGACGGGACGGATTAATGAAAAACTGTTTTTT.

This chain links TRBV6-1 with TRBJ2-1, with D perhaps TRBD2 (6 bases). Germline-derived CDR1 and CDR2 are MNHNS and SASEGT. This CDR3 region has 13 residues. V was cut by 8 bases and J by 8 bases, with 16 bases left in between. The CDR3 protein is CASGALRGDEQFF. Written as DNA, the CDR3 is TGTGCCAGCGGCGCCCTCCGCGGGGATGAGCAGTTCTTC.

The rearrangement uses TRBV11-2 and TRBJ1-1; D might be TRBD1 (6 bases). The CDR3 runs 16 residues. CDR1 and CDR2 (germline): SGHAT, FQNNGV. V lost 1 base, J lost 1 base, and 13 bases lay in between. The DNA of the CDR3 is TGTGCCAGCAGCTTAGGTTGGGGGGGCGAGAACACTGAAGCTTTCTTT. Residues: CASSLGWGGENTEAFF.

The chain combines TRBV5-4 with TRBJ2-3; D is ambiguous. From germline, CDR1 is SGHNT and CDR2 YYREEE (reference sequence). The V end was cut by 0 bases, the J end by 1 base, with 12 bases between. This CDR3 region has 16 residues. CDR3 sequence (DNA): TGTGCCAGCAGCTTGGCCGAAGGACCCGGCACAGATACGCAGTATTTT. Encoded protein: CASSLAEGPGTDTQYF.

The chain carries TRBV5-1 and TRBJ2-3; 10 bases line up with TRBD2. CDR3 length: 17 amino acids. The V gene end was trimmed by 6 bases and the J gene end by 2 bases; junction bases not matched to a gene: 12. Germline-derived CDR1 and CDR2 are SGHRS and YFSETQ. The CDR3, as DNA: TGCGCCAGCACCCCGTGGTTGGGGACTAGCGCCACAGATACGCAGTATTTT. Translation: CASTPWLGTSATDTQYF.

The chain carries TRBV6-5 and TRBJ2-7; 9 bases map to TRBD1. Germline values: CDR1 MNHEY, CDR2 SVGAGI. With V trimmed by 5 bases and J by 5 bases, 4 bases remained unmatched. This CDR3 region has 13 residues. CDR3: CASSTDRGDEQYF. The DNA of the CDR3 is TGTGCCAGCAGTACGGACAGGGGCGACGAGCAGTACTTC.

This clone was found a few times. The chain employs TRBV5-4 and TRBJ1-2; 10 nucleotides line up with TRBD1. The CDR3 covers 14 residues. V shed 2 bases, J shed 5 bases, and the junction held 3 bases outside the gene matches. Germline assignment: CDR1 SGHNT and CDR2 YYREEE (reference sequence). Written as DNA, the CDR3 is TGTGCCAGCAGCTTTGGGACAGGGGTGTATGGCTACACCTTC. It codes for CASSFGTGVYGYTF.

The chain combines TRBV10-2 with TRBJ2-1, with TRBD2 matching 14 bases. The CDR3 contains 18 residues. Germline V gene lookup returns CDR1 WSHSY and CDR2 SAAADI. The trim removed 8 bases at V and 0 bases at J, leaving 9 bases unmatched. CDR3 sequence (DNA): TGCGCCAGCGTAGTGACTAGCGGGAGGGCCGCCTCCTACAATGAGCAGTTCTTC. It is translated as CASVVTSGRAASYNEQFF.

This chain connects TRBV7-2 to TRBJ2-7, with D possibly matching TRBD1 (6 bases). Germline assignment: CDR1 SGHTA and CDR2 FQGNSA. CDR3 length equals 14 residues. Trimming stripped 3 bases from V and 2 bases from J, with 11 bases between. CDR3 nucleotide sequence: TGTGCCAGCAGCTTCCAGGGGAATCCCTACGAGCAGTACTTC. It yields the protein CASSFQGNPYEQYF.

The rearrangement links TRBV9 to TRBJ1-1, with D perhaps TRBD1 (6 bases). The CDR3 length is 13 residues. V was clipped by 7 bases and J by 1 base, with 11 bases between them. CDR1 is SGDLS, CDR2 YYNGEE, per germline. The DNA for the CDR3 is TGTGCCAGCGCAGGGGCACCGAACACTGAAGCTTTCTTT. Amino acids: CASAGAPNTEAFF. The complete variable domain, with remaining parts taken from reference TRBV9 and TRBJ1-1, reads DSGVTQTPKHLITATGQRVTLRCSPRSGDLSVYWYQQSLDQGLQFLIQYYNGEERAKGNILERFSAQQFPDLHSELNLSSLELGDSALYFCASAGAPNTEAFFGQGTRLTVV.

For this clone: Within the sample, other DNA sequences also encode this same CDR3. This chain connects TRBV27 to TRBJ2-7; TRBD1 or TRBD2 may be the D gene (6 bases each). Trimming stripped 0 bases from V and 0 bases from J, with 12 bases between. Germline CDR1 reads MNHEY; CDR2 reads SMNVEV (reference sequence). The CDR3 is 16 residues long. This chain's CDR3 is CASSLSRGTLSYEQYF. In nucleotides, the CDR3 is TGTGCCAGCAGTTTATCACGGGGGACACTCTCCTACGAGCAGTACTTC.

V gene TRBV4-3 combines with J gene TRBJ2-7; D remains unclear. V lost 0 bases, J lost 1 base, and 10 bases lay in between. This CDR3 is built from 15 residues. Germline CDR1 reads LGHNA; CDR2 reads YSLEER. The CDR3 DNA reads as TGCGCCAGCAGCCAAGATCGGATACAGTCCTACGAGCAGTACTTC. It yields the protein CASSQDRIQSYEQYF.

About this clone: Within the sample, other DNA sequences also encode this same CDR3. The chain couples TRBV27 to TRBJ1-1; D call uncertain. The V end lost 0 bases, the J end lost 5 bases, and 7 bases lay between the germline ends. This CDR3 is built from 13 residues. The germline V gene has CDR1 MNHEY and CDR2 SMNVEV (reference sequence). CDR3 DNA: TGTGCCAGCAGTTTATCTCGAGGGACTGAAGCTTTCTTT. This codes for CASSLSRGTEAFF.

The rearrangement links TRBV29-1 to TRBJ2-5; possibly TRBD1 or TRBD2 for D (6 bases each). The CDR3 has 16 residues. Germline values: CDR1 SQVTM, CDR2 ANQGSEA. V was pared by 1 base and J by 2 bases, with 17 bases between. The DNA for the CDR3 is TGCAGCGTTGAAGGTCCTTTCGGGGGCCTACAAGAGACCCAGTACTTC. Translated: CSVEGPFGGLQETQYF.